The TCR beta chain under discussion was sequenced for a study of blood T cell repertoires in COVID-19. About the study: COVID-19 samples collected from the United States, Italy and Spain covered acute and convalescent phases.

Seattle participants joined during active infection and were tracked over time. As handled by the study authors: Estimates of nucleated cell counts were drawn from the amplification of reference gene primers. Profiling relied on immunoSEQ multiplex PCR, and the TCRdb table lists in-frame clones only, not all of them. The V and J calls and clone size are taken from that table; D and trimming were inferred from the DNA. The sample contains 250,000 to 350,000 clones, 80% to 95% of which appear only once. Germline loops: CDR1 MDHEN, CDR2 SYDVKM. With 5 bases removed from V and 12 bases from J, the gap between germline ends came to 23 bases. The CDR3 extends over 15 amino acids.

The chain combines TRBV28 with TRBJ2-1; the D gene is possibly TRBD1 (5 bases). Material for sequencing was peripheral blood. The source is a woman aged 30 to 39 with COVID-19, enrolled during active disease. Here the CDR3 DNA reads TGTGCCAGCAGTACCCTGCAGGGCCCGCCGTCAGGGCAGTTCTTC. This codes for CASSTLQGPPSGQFF.